This T cell receptor (beta chain) is from a study of neurological immune-mediated disorders. The length of the CDR3 is 16 residues. Germline assignment: CDR1 SGHRS and CDR2 YFSETQ. Germline trimming cut 3 bases from V and 8 bases from J; bases unmatched to any gene: 10. Ten or more counts support this clonotype. The team produced cDNA through 5'RACE using 10-nucleotide random UMIs. Via MiXCR, TCRdb re-called the 5' RACE reads, giving one row per CDR3 protein. The repertoire holds fewer than 90,000 distinct CDR3 sequences, about 10% seen once, with approximately 9.5% in the top ten. Time point described: longitudinal time-point 1 (baseline).

Input material: PBMCs. V usage is TRBV5-1 and J usage is TRBJ2-1, with 11 bases lining up with TRBD2. This receptor was taken from a man in his thirties or forties in good health. CDR3 sequence reads: CASSSFTSGSSDEQFF. In DNA, the CDR3 is TGCGCCAGCAGCTCATTTACTAGCGGGAGTAGCGATGAGCAGTTCTTC.